Below are 27 T cell receptor beta chains sequenced from a single sample in a study of blood T cell repertoires in COVID-19 (TCRdb year 2020). Receptors were amplified or captured by the immunoSEQ multiplex PCR assay. This is the immuneACCESS table as TCRdb keeps it, with only in-frame sequences that have V and J called. A part of the clones is gone; compared with another copy, unresolved V genes explain less than half, and the rest is unexplained. This sample comprises about 200,000 clones, approximately 80% of them detected only once. The top ten constitute 10% of the sample. The sequenced material came from peripheral blood. The receptors stem from an elderly woman with acute or convalescent COVID-19.

This clone was seen once. The V gene is TRBV7-9, the J gene TRBJ1-2, with 10 bases matching TRBD1. The germline CDR1 and CDR2 sequences are SEHNR and FQNEAQ (reference sequence). This CDR3 spans 13 amino acids. J lost 9 bases, V lost 0 bases, and 1 base had no gene match. CDR3 bases: TGTGCCAGCAGCTTAGCGGGACAGGGGAGCTACACCTTC. Translating it yields CASSLAGQGSYTF.

The gene calls are TRBV28 and TRBJ2-7; 7 bases fit TRBD1. Looked up from germline, CDR1 is MDHEN and CDR2 is SYDVKM. J lost 2 bases, V lost 2 bases, and 6 bases had no gene match. This CDR3 has 15 amino acids. The DNA of the CDR3 is TGTGCCAGCAGTTTAGGGGACAGCGATACCTACGAGCAGTACTTC. Protein: CASSLGDSDTYEQYF. The full variable domain, rest sourced from reference TRBV28 and TRBJ2-7, is DVKVTQSSRYLVKRTGEKVFLECVQDMDHENMFWYRQDPGLGLRLIYFSYDVKMKEKGDIPEGYSVSREKKERFSLILESASTNQTSMYLCASSLGDSDTYEQYFGPGTRLTVT.

The rearrangement links TRBV28 to TRBJ1-5; the D is unclear. The CDR3 is 14 residues long. The ends were cut back, 8 bases at V and 3 bases at J, with 14 bases in the middle. Per germline, CDR1 MDHEN and CDR2 SYDVKM. CDR3 DNA: TGTGCCAGCCGTAGAGGCGCAGTCAATCAGCCCCAGCATTTT. Its translation: CASRRGAVNQPQHF.

This chain joins TRBV29-1 and TRBJ1-1; 7 bases match TRBD1. In germline, CDR1 is SQVTM, CDR2 ANQGSEA. With V trimmed by 6 bases and J by 3 bases, 7 bases remained unmatched. The CDR3 loop spans 13 amino acids. The CDR3 reads CSVDMTGYTEAFF. The CDR3 bases are TGCAGCGTCGACATGACAGGGTACACTGAAGCTTTCTTT.

The rearrangement uses TRBV27 and TRBJ2-4, with TRBD1 matching 10 bases. This CDR3 is 16 amino acids long. Trimming at V came to 2 bases and at J to 13 bases, leaving 14 bases not matched to a gene. The V gene's germline CDR1 is MNHEY and CDR2 SMNVEV (reference sequence). The CDR3 sequence is CASSLQWGGTGALQYF. The DNA for the CDR3 is TGTGCCAGCAGTTTACAGTGGGGGGGGACAGGGGCCTTACAGTACTTC.

This chain joins TRBV11-3 and TRBJ2-7; D is ambiguous. The CDR3 sequence is 12 residues long. The V gene's germline CDR1 is SGHNT and CDR2 YENEEA. V shed 5 bases and J shed 5 bases, with 10 bases lying between them. CDR3 sequence: CASSPEADEQYF. The CDR3, as DNA: TGTGCCAGCAGCCCAGAGGCCGACGAGCAGTACTTC.

Regarding this clone: The sample has other DNA sequences that encode this CDR3 too. The CDR3 region has the DNA TGTGCCAGCAGTTACGGGGCAGTTTATAATTCACCCCTCCACTTT. Protein product: CASSYGAVYNSPLHF. This rearrangement joins TRBV6-2 or TRBV6-3 to TRBJ1-6; TRBD1 is a possible D gene (5 bases). The CDR3 spans 15 residues. Germline V gives CDR1 MNHEY, CDR2 SVGEGT. Trimming cost V 2 bases and J 4 bases, with 9 bases left between them.

About this clone itself: An end of the junction differs from the germline gene, which may be a read error. The chain combines TRBV7-7 with TRBJ2-7, with 12 nucleotides matching TRBD2. This CDR3 contains 15 residues. The germline CDR1 and CDR2 sequences are SSHAT and FNYEAQ (reference sequence). The CDR3 reads CASSPTSGSPYEQYF. The CDR3 DNA is TGTGCTAGCAGCCCGACTAGCGGGAGCCCCTACGAGCAGTACTTC. Combining the CDR3 with reference TRBV7-7 and TRBJ2-7 gives the whole variable domain GAGVSQSPRYKVTKRGQDVTLRCDPISSHATLYWYQQALGQGPEFLTYFNYEAQPDKSGLPSDRFSAERPEGSISTLTIQRTEQRDSAMYRCASSPTSGSPYEQYFGPGTRLTVT.

The rearrangement uses TRBV10-3 and TRBJ2-7; 11 positions agree with TRBD2. CDR1 is ENHRY and CDR2 is SYGVKD in the germline V gene. This CDR3 spans 14 amino acids. V lost 11 bases, J lost 0 bases, and 6 bases stayed unmatched. The CDR3 DNA is TGTGCCTCTACGACTAGCGGGGCCTCCTACGAGCAGTACTTC. Residues: CASTTSGASYEQYF.

The rearrangement joins TRBV5-6 to TRBJ1-6; D not resolved. V shed 4 bases and J shed 8 bases, with 13 bases lying between them. From germline, CDR1 is SGHDT and CDR2 YYEEEE. This CDR3 contains 14 residues. CDR3 protein: CASSPSGPYSPLHF. As DNA, the CDR3 is TGTGCCAGCAGCCCCTCGGGTCCTTATTCACCCCTCCACTTT.

The V call is TRBV5-4, the J call TRBJ1-4; D possibly corresponds to TRBD1 (6 bases). The CDR3 length is 15 residues. Germline values: CDR1 SGHNT, CDR2 YYREEE (reference sequence). The V end lost 3 bases, the J end lost 5 bases, and 14 bases lay between the germline ends. The CDR3, as DNA: TGTGCCAGCAGCTCAGCTGGGGGCTCGAATGAAAAACTGTTTTTT. Protein: CASSSAGGSNEKLFF.

The rearrangement links TRBV4-1 to TRBJ1-5, with D perhaps matching TRBD1 (6 bases). Germline values: CDR1 MGHRA, CDR2 YSYEKL. The V end lost 0 bases, the J end lost 5 bases, and 20 bases lay between the germline ends. The CDR3 has 18 amino acids. CDR3 sequence: CASSQDHLRTDTDQPQHF. In DNA, the CDR3 is TGCGCCAGCAGCCAAGATCATCTTAGGACAGACACAGATCAGCCCCAGCATTTT.

The V and J genes are TRBV29-1 and TRBJ2-7; a possible D gene is TRBD1 (5 bases). The V end was cut by 4 bases, the J end by 6 bases, with 13 bases between. This CDR3 comprises 12 residues. The germline CDR1 and CDR2 sequences are SQVTM and ANQGSEA. The CDR3 loop is CSVGSGPGEQYF. The DNA for the CDR3 is TGCAGCGTTGGTTCAGGGCCGGGCGAGCAGTACTTC.

This clone has a single count. The J gene is TRBJ2-5, the V gene TRBV28; 9 nucleotides match TRBD1. With 5 bases clipped from V and 1 base from J, the junction kept 5 bases outside the gene matches. The CDR3 length is 15 residues. Per the germline V gene, CDR1 is MDHEN and CDR2 is SYDVKM. The CDR3 DNA sequence: TGTGCCAGCAGTGCGGGACAGGGACCCCAAGAGACCCAGTACTTC. Residues: CASSAGQGPQETQYF.

The chain uses TRBV7-9 and TRBJ2-3, with a weak D call TRBD1 (6 bases). This CDR3 has 16 residues. CDR1 SEHNR and CDR2 FQNEAQ come from the germline V gene (reference sequence). Trimming shortened V by 4 bases and J by 3 bases, and 17 bases separated the two germline ends. CDR3 DNA: TGTGCCAGCAGCTCATTCGGGGCGAGGGGGACAGATACGCAGTATTTT. As protein: CASSSFGARGTDTQYF.

This clone was recorded once. The rearrangement joins TRBV5-6 to TRBJ2-4; weak D call: TRBD1 (6 bases). The CDR3 loop spans 17 amino acids. Germline assignment: CDR1 SGHDT and CDR2 YYEEEE. The ends were cut back, 4 bases at V and 0 bases at J, with 17 bases in the middle. This CDR3 is CASSRWGQILAKNIQYF. CDR3 bases: TGTGCCAGCAGCCGATGGGGGCAGATCCTAGCCAAAAACATTCAGTACTTC.

The chain uses TRBV19 and TRBJ1-6, with D perhaps matching TRBD1 (6 bases). The CDR3 extends over 14 amino acids. Germline loops: CDR1 LNHDA, CDR2 SQIVND (reference sequence). With 6 bases removed from V and 6 bases from J, the gap between germline ends came to 12 bases. The CDR3 protein is CASSSQGVNSPLHF. In nucleotides, the CDR3 is TGTGCCAGTAGCTCACAGGGAGTTAATTCACCCCTCCACTTT.

The chain joins TRBV30 to TRBJ1-1; 10 bases fit TRBD1. J lost 1 base, V lost 5 bases, and 1 base had no gene match. The CDR3 runs 13 residues. Per the germline V gene, CDR1 is GTSNPN and CDR2 is SVGIG (reference sequence). The CDR3 protein is CAWDRGQNTEAFF. The CDR3, as DNA: TGTGCCTGGGACAGGGGGCAGAACACTGAAGCTTTCTTT.

The chain has TRBV5-1 and TRBJ2-7; 10 nucleotides match TRBD2. V shed 3 bases, J shed 5 bases, and the junction held 8 bases outside the gene matches. The CDR3 is 15 amino acids. Germline V CDR1 and CDR2: SGHRS, YFSETQ. CDR3 bases: TGCGCCAGCAGCTCCGCTAGCGGGAGACACCACGAGCAGTACTTC. Translated, it gives CASSSASGRHHEQYF.

The chain recombines TRBV7-6 with TRBJ1-1, with D perhaps TRBD1 (5 bases). CDR1 and CDR2 from the germline V gene are SGHVS and FNYEAQ. This CDR3 spans 14 amino acids. V shed 3 bases and J shed 5 bases, with 13 bases lying between them. The CDR3 sequence is CASSFQGRGTEAFF. As DNA, the CDR3 is TGTGCCAGCAGCTTTCAGGGTAGGGGAACTGAAGCTTTCTTT.

The gene calls are TRBV11-3 and TRBJ1-1; D ambiguous. The CDR3 contains 15 residues. V was pared by 0 bases and J by 1 base, with 9 bases between. Germline CDR1 SGHNT, CDR2 YENEEA. The CDR3 sequence: CASSLDLGRNTEAFF. For the CDR3, the DNA is TGTGCCAGCAGCTTAGACCTGGGGAGGAACACTGAAGCTTTCTTT.

About this clone itself: No DNA is shown, since the ends of the CDR3 on it are uncertain; the CDR3 is the one TCRdb lists. CDR3 region: CASSFGEGADTEAFF. The rearrangement uses TRBV12-1 and TRBJ1-1; the DNA was not compared with TRBD1, the D call given in the table. TRBV12-1 is a pseudogene segment. The CDR3 has 15 residues if both end residues are counted.

The CDR3 region has the DNA TGTGCCAGTAGTATAGTTAGCGGGGGGCCCGCTGGGCTGAGGGAGCTGTTTTTT. Translation: CASSIVSGGPAGLRELFF. The chain recombines TRBV19 with TRBJ2-2; 10 nucleotides agree with TRBD2. This CDR3 region has 18 residues. V trimming: 1 base; J trimming: 9 bases; junction bases outside the gene matches: 14. CDR1 LNHDA and CDR2 SQIVND come from the germline V gene (reference sequence).

This rearrangement joins TRBV10-1 to TRBJ1-1; D unresolved. The germline CDR1 and CDR2 sequences are WNHNN and SYGVQD (reference sequence). This CDR3 contains 13 residues. Trimming took 3 bases from V and 3 from J, leaving 8 bases between them. For the CDR3, the DNA is TGCGCCAGCAGTGAAGTACCGGACACTGAAGCTTTCTTT. Encoded protein: CASSEVPDTEAFF.

The rearrangement links TRBV6-1 to TRBJ2-3; D perhaps matches TRBD2 (5 bases). The V and J ends lost 10 bases and 1 base respectively, with 15 bases between them. The germline CDR1 and CDR2 sequences are MNHNS and SASEGT. The CDR3 is 14 residues long. The CDR3 sequence is CATENIGGTDTQYF. CDR3 nucleotide sequence: TGTGCCACCGAGAATATCGGGGGCACAGATACGCAGTATTTT.

This clone has just one count. The CDR3 DNA reads TGTGCCAGCAGCCACCGTAGTAGTAGCTCCTACGAGCAGTACTTC. This sequence encodes CASSHRSSSSYEQYF. This chain connects TRBV3-1 (or the pseudogene TRBV3-2) to TRBJ2-7; D not resolved. V lost 3 bases and J 0 bases, leaving 12 bases between the germline ends. This CDR3 has 15 residues. Germline V gene sequence: CDR1 LGHDT, CDR2 YNNKEL (reference sequence).

V and J are TRBV28 and TRBJ2-7; D perhaps matches TRBD2 (5 bases). The V gene's germline CDR1 is MDHEN and CDR2 SYDVKM. The CDR3 contains 15 residues. Between the trimmed V and J ends, which lost 5 bases and 2 bases, there was a span of 16 bases. The CDR3 here is CASSPRRARAYEQYF. Written as DNA, the CDR3 is TGTGCCAGCAGTCCTAGACGTGCGCGGGCCTACGAGCAGTACTTC.